A single sample gave rise to the 5 T cell receptor beta chains below, sequenced in a study of a mutant IDH1 vaccine in newly diagnosed glioma. Time point indicated: baseline, week 1 (first vaccination visit). Treatment: pre-vaccination baseline after standard-of-care therapy. Only in-frame clones appear in the TCRdb table, and some are missing; sequencing was by immunoSEQ multiplex PCR. The sample has around 82,000 clones; roughly 80% are singletons. The sample consisted of PBMCs, taken from a glioma patient treated with radiotherapy, temozolomide or both. These receptors were obtained from a man aged 40-50 years with glioma. Some clones in this sample may be carry-over from other donors' samples.

This chain connects TRBV7-9 to TRBJ1-3; D ambiguous. V shed 2 bases and J shed 1 base, with 6 bases lying between them. Germline V gene lookup returns CDR1 SEHNR and CDR2 FQNEAQ (reference sequence). This CDR3 region has 14 residues. The CDR3 bases are TGTGCCAGCAGCTTAACAGTGTCTGGAAACACCATATATTTT. This sequence encodes CASSLTVSGNTIYF.

The chain combines TRBV10-3 with TRBJ1-1; possible D gene TRBD1, 5 bases. Between the trimmed V and J ends, which lost 6 bases and 0 bases, there was a span of 8 bases. Germline loops: CDR1 ENHRY, CDR2 SYGVKD. This CDR3 is built from 13 residues. DNA of the CDR3: TGTGCCATCAGCCTGGACATGAACACTGAAGCTTTCTTT. Translation gives CAISLDMNTEAFF.

In this sample, this clone turned up once. This sequence joins TRBV2 and TRBJ2-5; no definite D call. The J call is uncertain, as TRBJ2-7 better fits the DNA end. Germline CDR1 is SNHLY and CDR2 is FYNNEI. The CDR3 totals 11 residues. CDR3 sequence: CASSGSYEQYF. The CDR3 DNA reads as TGTGCCAGCAGTGGGTCCTACGAGCAGTACTTC.

The gene calls are TRBV2 and TRBJ1-1, with 9 positions matching TRBD1. Germline V gene sequence: CDR1 SNHLY, CDR2 FYNNEI. This CDR3 is built from 15 residues. V lost 5 bases to trimming and J lost 5 bases; unmatched junction nucleotides: 9. For the CDR3, the DNA is TGTGCCAGCAGTATCTTGGGACAGGGAGGGACTGAAGCTTTCTTT. Translated: CASSILGQGGTEAFF.

This clone appeared a single time. This rearrangement joins TRBV6-5 to TRBJ2-7; 11 bases line up with TRBD1. V lost 5 bases, J lost 4 bases, and 4 bases stayed unmatched. Germline CDR1 is MNHEY and CDR2 is SVGAGI. The CDR3 runs 14 residues. CDR3 sequence: CASSLGQGAYEQYF. The CDR3 coding sequence is TGTGCCAGCAGTCTAGGACAGGGGGCTTACGAGCAGTACTTC.